These 18 T cell receptor beta chains were sequenced from one sample in a study of T cell responses to AZD1222 COVID-19 vaccine. Only in-frame clones appear in the TCRdb table, and some are missing; sequencing was by immunoSEQ multiplex PCR. The sample lists about 260,000 clones; 90% to 95% were seen once. The specimen comprised peripheral blood, sampled on day 0 of AZD1222 vaccination. These receptors originate from an adult in good health.

This clone has a handful of counts. The chain combines TRBV5-6 with TRBJ2-7; D is perhaps TRBD1 or TRBD2 (6 bases each). This CDR3 is 14 amino acids long. Germline V gives CDR1 SGHDT, CDR2 YYEEEE. Deletions cut 0 bases from V and 2 bases from J, with 9 bases between. CDR3 amino acids: CASSLAGAPYEQYF. For the CDR3, the DNA is TGTGCCAGCAGCTTGGCGGGGGCCCCCTACGAGCAGTACTTC.

The CDR3 here is CASSLGAGTGFDEQYF. CDR3 bases: TGTGCCAGCAGCTTGGGGGCCGGGACAGGGTTCGACGAGCAGTACTTC. J is TRBJ2-7 and V is TRBV5-4; TRBD1 matches at 9 bases. After removal of 0 bases from V and 5 bases from J, the junction contained 9 bases not matched to a gene. The CDR3 covers 16 residues. From germline, CDR1 is SGHNT and CDR2 YYREEE (reference sequence).

The chain employs TRBV28 and TRBJ1-5, with a possible D match to TRBD1 (6 bases). CDR1 and CDR2 from the germline V gene are MDHEN and SYDVKM. V gave up 3 bases and J gave up 7 bases, with 16 bases separating them. The CDR3 length is 15 residues. The CDR3, as DNA: TGTGCCAGCAGTTTGCCTGGGCAGGGGAGCCAGCCCCAGCATTTT. This encodes CASSLPGQGSQPQHF.

The CDR3 DNA reads as TGTGCCAGCAGCCGCGGGCCTAGGGAGACCCAGTACTTC. This gives the protein CASSRGPRETQYF. The chain uses TRBV11-1 and TRBJ2-5, with D perhaps matching TRBD2 (5 bases). Germline CDR1 reads SGHAT; CDR2 reads FQDESV (reference sequence). The V and J ends lost 5 bases and 5 bases respectively, with 12 bases between them. CDR3 length: 13 residues.

The J gene is TRBJ2-3, the V gene TRBV19; D ambiguous. In germline, CDR1 is LNHDA, CDR2 SQIVND (reference sequence). The V end lost 3 bases, the J end lost 2 bases, and 12 bases lay between the germline ends. CDR3 length: 15 amino acids. The CDR3 loop reads CASSIKAPTTDTQYF. The CDR3 DNA sequence: TGTGCCAGTAGTATCAAGGCCCCGACCACAGATACGCAGTATTTT.

The rearrangement links TRBV10-1 to TRBJ2-3, with 7 bases identical to TRBD1. With V trimmed by 5 bases and J by 3 bases, 11 bases remained unmatched. The CDR3 covers 16 residues. Germline CDR1 and CDR2: WNHNN and SYGVQD (reference sequence). CDR3 sequence (DNA): TGCGCCAGCAGTACGAACAGGGGCCATCAAACAGATACGCAGTATTTT. It translates to CASSTNRGHQTDTQYF.

This clone was recorded only once. The chain combines TRBV6-5 with TRBJ1-5, with TRBD1 as a possible D gene (5 bases). The CDR3 runs 13 residues. V gave up 4 bases and J gave up 5 bases, with 9 bases separating them. Germline V gene lookup returns CDR1 MNHEY and CDR2 SVGAGI. This CDR3 reads CASSFFRDQPQHF. As DNA, the CDR3 is TGTGCCAGCAGTTTTTTCAGGGATCAGCCCCAGCATTTT.

This chain uses TRBV28 with TRBJ2-7, with 8 bases that match TRBD2. The CDR3 covers 15 residues. V lost 1 base and J lost 4; bases outside the gene matches: 6. Per the germline V gene, CDR1 is MDHEN and CDR2 is SYDVKM. CDR3 nucleotides: TGTGCCAGCAGTTTATCCGGGGGGGCGAGTTACGAGCAGTACTTC. This codes for CASSLSGGASYEQYF.

This chain uses TRBV29-1 with TRBJ1-1; 9 bases line up with TRBD1. Germline V CDR1 and CDR2: SQVTM, ANQGSEA. Germline trimming cut 4 bases from V and 6 bases from J; bases unmatched to any gene: 9. This CDR3 spans 14 amino acids. The CDR3 DNA reads TGCAGCGTTGCCCCAACAGGGGGCGGCTCTGAAGCTTTCTTT. This encodes CSVAPTGGGSEAFF. Supplemented by reference TRBV29-1 and TRBJ1-1, the full variable domain reads SAVISQKPSRDICQRGTSLTIQCQVDSQVTMMFWYRQQPGQSLTLIATANQGSEATYESGFVIDKFPISRPNLTFSTLTVSNMSPEDSSIYLCSVAPTGGGSEAFFGQGTRLTVV.

This chain joins TRBV23-1 and TRBJ2-7, with 7 bases that match TRBD1. TRBV23-1 is sorted into the ORF group, with uncertain function. This CDR3 has 14 residues. The ends lost 6 bases at V and 2 bases at J; junction bases unmatched: 7. CDR3 region: CASRIIRGTYEQYF. CDR3 sequence (DNA): TGCGCCAGCAGAATCATCAGGGGGACCTACGAGCAGTACTTC.

The genes are TRBV19 and TRBJ2-7; TRBD2 agrees at 11 bases. The ends lost 4 bases at V and 1 base at J; junction bases unmatched: 0. Germline loops: CDR1 LNHDA, CDR2 SQIVND (reference sequence). The CDR3 length is 14 residues. This CDR3 is CASSTSGGSYEQYF. For the CDR3, the DNA is TGTGCCAGTAGTACTAGCGGGGGGTCCTACGAGCAGTACTTC.

The V gene is TRBV28, the J gene TRBJ2-4; D unclear. Trimming stripped 7 bases from V and 4 bases from J, with 11 bases between. The CDR3 length is 13 residues. Germline assignment: CDR1 MDHEN and CDR2 SYDVKM. CDR3 loop: CASNVDGKNIQYF. For the CDR3, the DNA is TGTGCCAGCAACGTGGACGGGAAAAACATTCAGTACTTC.

The V and J genes are TRBV19 and TRBJ2-2; D not resolved. This CDR3 is built from 15 residues. Trimming pared 10 bases from V and 2 bases from J, leaving 17 bases between. Germline-derived CDR1 and CDR2 are LNHDA and SQIVND (reference sequence). This CDR3 is CATKYGWGNTGELFF. The CDR3 coding sequence is TGTGCCACGAAGTATGGTTGGGGTAACACCGGGGAGCTGTTTTTT.

The chain carries TRBV7-9 and TRBJ1-3; D is undetermined. This CDR3 region has 16 residues. Germline V gives CDR1 SEHNR, CDR2 FQNEAQ (reference sequence). V was shortened by 2 bases and J by 3 bases, with 14 bases between the two germline ends. The CDR3 nucleotides are TGTGCCAGCAGCTTAAACCGCCGAGACAATGGAAACACCATATATTTT. Translated: CASSLNRRDNGNTIYF.

V and J are TRBV5-6 and TRBJ1-1; D is unresolved. Germline V gene data show CDR1 as SGHDT and CDR2 as YYEEEE. This CDR3 has 16 residues. V shed 5 bases and J shed 4 bases, with 21 bases lying between them. The CDR3 bases are TGTGCCAGCAGTCCTCCCCTGGACCCCGGGTTCACTGAAGCTTTCTTT. It is translated as CASSPPLDPGFTEAFF. Full variable domain (remainder filled in from reference TRBV5-6 and TRBJ1-1): DAGVTQSPTHLIKTRGQQVTLRCSPKSGHDTVSWYQQALGQGPQFIFQYYEEEERQRGNFPDRFSGHQFPNYSSELNVNALLLGDSALYLCASSPPLDPGFTEAFFGQGTRLTVV.

The rearrangement joins TRBV18 to TRBJ1-4, with D possibly TRBD1 on 5 matching bases. In germline, CDR1 is KGHSH, CDR2 LQKENI. The V end was cut by 4 bases, the J end by 7 bases, with 13 bases between. There are 14 residues in the CDR3. This chain's CDR3 is CASSRGREGEKLFF. In DNA, the CDR3 is TGTGCCAGCTCACGGGGACGCGAAGGTGAAAAACTGTTTTTT.

The rearrangement uses TRBV19 and TRBJ1-1; TRBD1 might be the D (5 bases). V gave up 4 bases and J gave up 5 bases, with 11 bases separating them. The CDR3 has 13 residues. Germline assignment: CDR1 LNHDA and CDR2 SQIVND (reference sequence). The CDR3 nucleotides read TGTGCCAGTAGTACCCGGGACCATACTGAAGCTTTCTTT. Translation gives CASSTRDHTEAFF. Using reference TRBV19 and TRBJ1-1 for the parts outside the CDR3, the full variable domain is DGGITQSPKYLFRKEGQNVTLSCEQNLNHDAMYWYRQDPGQGLRLIYYSQIVNDFQKGDIAEGYSVSREKKESFPLTVTSAQKNPTAFYLCASSTRDHTEAFFGQGTRLTVV.

V usage is TRBV28 and J usage is TRBJ1-1; 10 bases map to TRBD1. This CDR3 region has 15 residues. Trimming cost V 5 bases and J 1 base; bases outside gene matches: 4. Germline V gene data show CDR1 as MDHEN and CDR2 as SYDVKM. The CDR3, as DNA: TGTGCCAGCAGTCCGACAGGGGGCAGGAACACTGAAGCTTTCTTT. Its translation: CASSPTGGRNTEAFF.